This T cell receptor (beta chain) was retrieved from a study of cytomegalovirus exposure and HLA in healthy donors. A multiplex PCR was run with 60 Vbeta primers and 13 Jbeta primers. Assay used: immunoSEQ multiplex PCR; TCRdb lists only in-frame clones, some missing. The sample contains approximately 150,000 clones, more than 60% of which appear only once. The sample was PBMCs. This TCR came from a female donor in good health and CMV-seronegative.

The DNA for the CDR3 is TGTGCCAGCAGGGAGACCGGGACTGTCAATTCACCCCTCCACTTT. Protein product: CASRETGTVNSPLHF. The chain combines TRBV9 with TRBJ1-6, with a tentative D call TRBD1 (5 bases). In germline, CDR1 is SGDLS, CDR2 YYNGEE. The CDR3 runs to 15 residues. V was shortened by 5 bases and J by 7 bases, with 16 bases between the two germline ends. Together with reference TRBV9 and TRBJ1-6, the CDR3 gives the full variable domain: DSGVTQTPKHLITATGQRVTLRCSPRSGDLSVYWYQQSLDQGLQFLIQYYNGEERAKGNILERFSAQQFPDLHSELNLSSLELGDSALYFCASRETGTVNSPLHFGNGTRLTVT.